The 10 T cell receptor beta chains below come from one sample, sequenced in a study of T-cell reconstitution after alpha-beta-depleted transplantation in children. For TCRbeta, the library was prepared with unique molecular identifiers. TCRdb fed the PCR reads into MiXCR, producing one record per CDR3 protein. The sample yields about 500,000 distinct CDR3 sequences, about 31% seen once. The specimen comprised PBMCs from the stem cell graft donor, sampled from the stem cell graft. The origin of the receptors is a human donor who donated a stem cell graft to a child with aplastic anemia.

The genes are TRBV4-3 and TRBJ2-6; no clear D gene. V gave up 1 base and J gave up 2 bases, with 15 bases separating them. Germline V gene lookup returns CDR1 LGHNA and CDR2 YSLEER. The CDR3 extends over 18 amino acids. The CDR3 spells CASSQVLLGQAGANVLTF. The CDR3 region has the DNA TGCGCCAGCAGCCAAGTTCTTCTAGGGCAGGCTGGGGCCAACGTCCTGACTTTC.

This clonotype was seen a few times. V is TRBV27 and J is TRBJ1-3, with D maybe TRBD1 (6 bases). Deletions cut 6 bases from V and 0 bases from J, with 12 bases between. The CDR3 extends over 15 amino acids. Per the germline V gene, CDR1 is MNHEY and CDR2 is SMNVEV (reference sequence). CDR3 DNA sequence: TGTGCCAGCAGAGAAGGACAGCACTCTGGAAACACCATATATTTT. Its translation: CASREGQHSGNTIYF.

This chain uses TRBV11-2 with TRBJ1-4; TRBD1 is a possible D gene (5 bases). V was cut by 1 base and J by 4 bases, with 16 bases left in between. CDR3 length: 17 amino acids. Germline values: CDR1 SGHAT, CDR2 FQNNGV. The CDR3 spells CASSLGPTGDVNEKLFF. CDR3 coding DNA: TGTGCCAGCAGCTTAGGGCCCACAGGTGATGTTAATGAAAAACTGTTTTTT. Combining the CDR3 with reference TRBV11-2 and TRBJ1-4 gives the whole variable domain EAGVAQSPRYKIIEKRQSVAFWCNPISGHATLYWYQQILGQGPKLLIQFQNNGVVDDSQLPKDRFSAERLKGVDSTLKIQPAKLEDSAVYLCASSLGPTGDVNEKLFFGSGTQLSVL.

The chain links TRBV14 to TRBJ2-3; perhaps D is TRBD1 or TRBD2 (5 bases each). The CDR3 is 13 residues long. Per the germline V gene, CDR1 is SGHDN and CDR2 is FVKESK. Trimming took off 4 bases at V and 2 bases at J, with 7 bases between the two ends. This CDR3 is CASSPGHTDTQYF. The CDR3 DNA reads TGTGCCAGCAGCCCGGGGCACACAGATACGCAGTATTTT.

There are a few counts of this clonotype. The V and J genes are TRBV11-2 and TRBJ1-1; 9 positions match TRBD1. Germline V lookup: CDR1 SGHAT, CDR2 FQNNGV. The ends lost 7 bases at V and 5 bases at J; junction bases unmatched: 14. The CDR3 is 16 amino acids. CDR3 DNA: TGTGCCAGCAAAAATGAAGAGGGGACAGGGAGAACTGAAGCTTTCTTT. It yields the protein CASKNEEGTGRTEAFF. The full variable domain, in which reference TRBV11-2 and TRBJ1-1 provide the parts outside the CDR3, is EAGVAQSPRYKIIEKRQSVAFWCNPISGHATLYWYQQILGQGPKLLIQFQNNGVVDDSQLPKDRFSAERLKGVDSTLKIQPAKLEDSAVYLCASKNEEGTGRTEAFFGQGTRLTVV.

Only a few counts were recorded for this clonotype. V gene TRBV7-9 combines with J gene TRBJ2-7, with a tentative D call TRBD2 (5 bases). Per germline, CDR1 SEHNR and CDR2 FQNEAQ (reference sequence). This CDR3 contains 14 residues. Deletions cut 2 bases from V and 0 bases from J, with 8 bases between. The CDR3, as DNA: TGTGCCAGCAGCTTAACCGGGAACTCCTACGAGCAGTACTTC. This encodes CASSLTGNSYEQYF.

This clonotype was seen a few times. The chain combines TRBV23-1 with TRBJ2-7; a weak D match, TRBD1 (6 bases). TRBV23-1 is an ORF; its function is uncertain. The CDR3 covers 15 residues. Trimming left V 5 bases short and J 1 base short, with 15 bases between. As DNA, the CDR3 is TGCGCCAGCAGTACCCGGGACACCTGTTCCTACGAGCAGTACGTC. This codes for CASSTRDTCSYEQYV.

The table lists this clonotype with a few counts. The chain has TRBV12-3 or TRBV12-4 and TRBJ1-6; D may be TRBD1 (5 bases). There are 15 residues in the CDR3. V was shortened by 4 bases and J by 7 bases, with 14 bases between the two germline ends. DNA for the CDR3: TGTGCCAGCAGTTCCAGAGGGACGGGCAATTCACCCCTCCACTTT. Its protein is CASSSRGTGNSPLHF.

The chain links TRBV30 to TRBJ2-1; 13 bases agree with TRBD2. V shed 5 bases, J shed 4 bases, and the junction held 5 bases outside the gene matches. Germline V gene data show CDR1 as GTSNPN and CDR2 as SVGIG (reference sequence). The CDR3 is made up of 15 amino acids. The CDR3 sequence is CAWQGTSGKYNEQFF. In DNA, the CDR3 is TGTGCCTGGCAAGGGACTAGCGGGAAATACAATGAGCAGTTCTTC. Full variable domain (rest looked up from reference TRBV30 and TRBJ2-1): SQTIHQWPATLVQPVGSPLSLECTVEGTSNPNLYWYRQAAGRGLQLLFYSVGIGQISSEVPQNLSASRPQDRQFILSSKKLLLSDSGFYLCAWQGTSGKYNEQFFGPGTRLTVL.

This clonotype was detected a few times. This rearrangement joins TRBV5-1 to TRBJ1-6; TRBD1 might be the D (6 bases). The CDR3 contains 13 residues. V was trimmed by 1 base and J by 10 bases, leaving 9 bases between them. The germline CDR1 and CDR2 sequences are SGHRS and YFSETQ. The CDR3 loop is CASSLNRASPLHF. For the CDR3, the DNA is TGCGCCAGCAGCTTGAACAGGGCCTCACCCCTCCACTTT.